This TCR beta chain was recovered during a study of cytomegalovirus exposure and HLA in healthy donors. The overall study: T cells numbering about 180 million yielded some 100 million unique TCR beta sequences in an earlier analysis. Of a few hundred genotyped donors, around 84% clustered with self-reported Caucasian donors.

The CDR3 consists of 15 residues. Germline V gives CDR1 KGHSH, CDR2 LQKENI. Deletions cut 1 base from V and 7 bases from J, with 13 bases between. General study points: Per a prior analysis, the majority of TCR beta V segments were productive roughly 90% or roughly 30% of the time.

Researchers ran the PCR with 60 Vbeta and 13 Jbeta primers. Sequenced by immunoSEQ multiplex PCR; TCRdb stores in-frame clones only, minus some. This table has more than 85,000 clones, about 90% appearing once. Regarding this clone: The antigen is undetermined.

The gene calls are TRBV18 and TRBJ1-4; no reliable D call. This receptor was obtained from a man aged 35 to 55 in good health and CMV-seronegative. Sequencing input: PBMCs. CDR3 in DNA: TGTGCCAGCTCACCACTTGGCCGGAGGAGTGAAAAACTGTTTTTT. Translating it yields CASSPLGRRSEKLFF.